Listed here are 20 T cell receptor beta chains from one sample, sequenced in a study of CD8 T cells in Susac syndrome. RNA totalling about 0.45 to 1 ug underwent reverse transcription with random hexamers. Each CDR3 protein gets one entry after TCRdb re-called the immunoSEQ multiplex PCR reads with MiXCR. The sample carries around 130,000 distinct CDR3 sequences, roughly 89% recorded once. The sample comprised CD8+ T cells from PBMCs. These receptors were taken from a human donor with multiple sclerosis.

This sequence joins TRBV7-9 and TRBJ2-1; D is perhaps TRBD1 (6 bases). The length of the CDR3 is 14 residues. Germline V gives CDR1 SEHNR, CDR2 FQNEAQ (reference sequence). V was clipped by 4 bases and J by 7 bases, with 14 bases between them. For the CDR3, the DNA is TGTGCCAGCAGCTATGCAGGGGCGAGAAATGAGCAGTTCTTC. This sequence encodes CASSYAGARNEQFF. Full variable domain (remainder filled in from reference TRBV7-9 and TRBJ2-1): DTGVSQNPRHKITKRGQNVTFRCDPISEHNRLYWYRQTLGQGPEFLTYFQNEAQLEKSRLLSDRFSAERPKGSFSTLEIQRTEQGDSAMYLCASSYAGARNEQFFGPGTRLTVL.

This rearrangement joins TRBV9 to TRBJ2-2, with D tentatively TRBD1 (5 bases). Trimming removed 3 bases from V and 4 bases from J, with 10 bases in between. From germline, CDR1 is SGDLS and CDR2 YYNGEE. CDR3 size: 14 residues. The CDR3 DNA reads TGTGCCAGCAGCGCCCAGGGCGGCACCGGGGAGCTGTTTTTT. Amino acids: CASSAQGGTGELFF.

The chain uses TRBV3-1 and TRBJ2-1; 8 bases match TRBD2. This CDR3 has 15 residues. The ends lost 5 bases at V and 8 bases at J; junction bases unmatched: 11. Looked up from germline, CDR1 is LGHDT and CDR2 is YNNKEL (reference sequence). CDR3 sequence: CASSEAGLEAHEQFF. Written as DNA, the CDR3 is TGTGCCAGCAGCGAGGCGGGACTAGAGGCTCATGAGCAGTTCTTC.

The J gene is TRBJ1-3, the V gene TRBV21-1; the tabulated D call, TRBD1, remains unverified against the DNA. TRBV21-1 is a pseudogene. CDR3 length: 13 amino acids. The CDR3 sequence is CASLRGHGNTIYF. CDR3 sequence (DNA): TGTGCCAGCTTGCGGGGGCACGGAAACACCATATATTTT.

This clonotype has just one count. The chain is built from TRBV11-2 and TRBJ2-7, with a tentative D call TRBD2 (5 bases). This CDR3 is built from 11 residues. The germline V gene encodes CDR1 SGHAT and CDR2 FQNNGV. The V and J ends lost 5 bases and 3 bases respectively, with 5 bases between them. CDR3 nucleotides: TGTGCCAGCAGCGACTACTACGAGCAGTACTTC. It yields the protein CASSDYYEQYF.

The CDR3 DNA is TGCGCCAGCAGTGAGTCTGAGACAGGGGAGTTATTGGCTAACTATGGCTACACCTTC. It yields the protein CASSESETGELLANYGYTF. The chain recombines TRBV10-2 with TRBJ1-2; TRBD1 agrees at 8 bases. The CDR3 spans 19 residues. Germline V gene sequence: CDR1 WSHSY, CDR2 SAAADI. Losses at the gene ends were 0 bases for V and 0 bases for J; bases not matched to a gene: 12.

The V and J genes are TRBV27 and TRBJ2-2; D uncertain. The CDR3 consists of 13 residues. CDR1 and CDR2 (germline): MNHEY, SMNVEV (reference sequence). V was shortened by 7 bases and J by 3 bases, with 9 bases between the two germline ends. The CDR3 is CASTPIDTGELFF. The CDR3 DNA is TGTGCCAGCACCCCTATCGACACCGGGGAGCTGTTTTTT.

The V gene is TRBV4-1, the J gene TRBJ2-6; no clear D gene. Germline V gives CDR1 MGHRA, CDR2 YSYEKL. V lost 1 base and J lost 4, with 11 bases in between. CDR3 length: 16 residues. CDR3 in DNA: TGCGCCAGCAGCCAAGGGTTGGGGTCAGGGGCCAACGTCCTGACTTTC. It is translated as CASSQGLGSGANVLTF.

This clonotype was counted a single time. This chain links TRBV19 with TRBJ2-5; D not resolved. The CDR3 is made up of 13 amino acids. Trimming removed 6 bases at V and 1 base at J, with 9 bases between. Germline CDR1 LNHDA, CDR2 SQIVND (reference sequence). The CDR3 nucleotides are TGTGCCAGTAGCGAAACTATCCAAGAGACCCAGTACTTC. Translating gives CASSETIQETQYF.

The chain links TRBV29-1 to TRBJ2-5; the match to TRBD1 covers 7 bases. This CDR3 spans 15 amino acids. Germline CDR1 is SQVTM and CDR2 is ANQGSEA. Germline trimming cut 3 bases from V and 4 bases from J; bases unmatched to any gene: 11. CDR3: CSVDGDRERSETQYF. The CDR3, as DNA: TGCAGCGTTGATGGAGACAGGGAAAGATCAGAGACCCAGTACTTC.

J is TRBJ1-1 and V is TRBV12-3 or TRBV12-4; D is ambiguous. This CDR3 is 10 amino acids long. V lost 6 bases and J 9 bases, leaving 8 bases between the germline ends. The CDR3 loop reads CASRTNQAFF. DNA of the CDR3: TGTGCCAGCAGGACAAACCAAGCTTTCTTT.

The J gene is TRBJ1-1, the V gene TRBV5-6; D not resolved. Deletions cut 0 bases from V and 5 bases from J, with 5 bases between. The CDR3 is made up of 12 amino acids. Germline V lookup: CDR1 SGHDT, CDR2 YYEEEE. The CDR3, as DNA: TGTGCCAGCAGCTTGGGTTCGACTGAAGCTTTCTTT. Translating it yields CASSLGSTEAFF. The entire variable domain, with the rest obtained from reference TRBV5-6 and TRBJ1-1, is as follows: DAGVTQSPTHLIKTRGQQVTLRCSPKSGHDTVSWYQQALGQGPQFIFQYYEEEERQRGNFPDRFSGHQFPNYSSELNVNALLLGDSALYLCASSLGSTEAFFGQGTRLTVV.

The rearrangement joins TRBV27 to TRBJ1-3, with TRBD1 identical over 7 bases. Germline CDR1 is MNHEY and CDR2 is SMNVEV (reference sequence). With 4 bases clipped from V and 2 bases from J, the junction kept 5 bases outside the gene matches. The CDR3 totals 15 residues. CDR3 protein: CASSSTGEAGNTIYF. In nucleotides, the CDR3 is TGTGCCAGCAGTTCCACAGGGGAGGCTGGAAACACCATATATTTT.

This chain joins TRBV2 and TRBJ2-1, with D unresolved. V was shortened by 3 bases and J by 10 bases, with 10 bases between the two germline ends. From germline, CDR1 is SNHLY and CDR2 FYNNEI. The CDR3 spans 12 residues. As DNA, the CDR3 is TGTGCCAGCAGTGATTGGAGTGAGGAGCAGTTCTTC. It translates to CASSDWSEEQFF.

This chain uses TRBV4-1 with TRBJ1-1; D may be TRBD1 (6 bases). The CDR3 consists of 20 residues. CDR1 and CDR2 from the germline V gene are MGHRA and YSYEKL. V was cut by 0 bases and J by 0 bases, with 23 bases left in between. DNA for the CDR3: TGCGCCAGCAGCCAAGATCGCAGACAGGTTGGGGATAGCATGAACACTGAAGCTTTCTTT. It yields the protein CASSQDRRQVGDSMNTEAFF.

This rearrangement joins TRBV29-1 to TRBJ2-7; 8 bases align to TRBD1. Per the germline V gene, CDR1 is SQVTM and CDR2 is ANQGSEA. V was pared by 4 bases and J by 6 bases, with 8 bases of the junction left unmatched. This CDR3 region has 13 residues. The CDR3 DNA is TGCAGCGTTGCGGGACAGGAGGCTGTCGAGCAGTACTTC. Protein: CSVAGQEAVEQYF.

This chain joins TRBV7-2 and TRBJ2-4; D may be TRBD1 (5 bases). With 5 bases removed from V and 0 bases from J, the gap between germline ends came to 11 bases. The germline V gene encodes CDR1 SGHTA and CDR2 FQGNSA. The CDR3 has 15 residues. The chain's CDR3 is CASSPGSLAKNIQYF. The CDR3 DNA reads as TGTGCCAGCAGCCCAGGGTCACTAGCCAAAAACATTCAGTACTTC.

V usage is TRBV5-4 and J usage is TRBJ2-7; tentative D call: TRBD1 (6 bases). The CDR3 runs 14 residues. In germline, CDR1 is SGHNT, CDR2 YYREEE (reference sequence). V was clipped by 5 bases and J by 0 bases, with 12 bases between them. CDR3 sequence reads: CASRDSQISYEQYF. CDR3 DNA sequence: TGTGCCAGCAGGGACAGTCAGATCTCCTACGAGCAGTACTTC.

The rearrangement uses TRBV4-3 and TRBJ2-1; D remains ambiguous. V was shortened by 0 bases and J by 10 bases, with 4 bases between the two germline ends. Germline CDR1 LGHNA, CDR2 YSLEER. The CDR3 consists of 11 residues. The CDR3 sequence: CASSQEDEQFF. The CDR3 nucleotides are TGCGCCAGCAGCCAAGAAGACGAGCAGTTCTTC.

This sequence joins TRBV7-8 and TRBJ2-3, with 9 bases identical to TRBD1. V gave up 4 bases and J gave up 1 base; unmatched junction bases: 3. Germline assignment: CDR1 SGHVS and CDR2 FQNEAQ. CDR3 length equals 15 residues. The CDR3: CASSSRDRGTDTQYF. CDR3 coding DNA: TGTGCCAGCAGCTCCCGGGACAGGGGCACAGATACGCAGTATTTT.